A single sample is the source of the 28 T cell receptor beta chains below, sequenced in a study of metastatic and nonmetastatic thyroid tumors. Using MiXCR, TCRdb re-called clones from the PCR reads. The table includes some 10,000 clones, approximately 12% detected once. Patients were all untreated before their thyroid surgery. What was sequenced was blood. Receptors were obtained from a female donor with papillary thyroid cancer or a benign thyroid nodule (not recorded which). Some clones in this sample may be carry-over from other donors' samples.

This clone was found many times. The genes are TRBV30 and TRBJ2-3, with D tentatively TRBD1 (5 bases). With 0 bases removed from V and 6 bases from J, the gap between germline ends came to 16 bases. This CDR3 is 15 amino acids long. From germline, CDR1 is GTSNPN and CDR2 SVGIG (reference sequence). CDR3 residues: CAWSVQNRPRDTQYF. DNA of the CDR3: TGTGCCTGGAGTGTACAGAACAGGCCCAGGGATACGCAGTATTTT.

In this sample, this clone is medium-sized. The J gene is TRBJ1-1, the V gene TRBV6-1; D possibly corresponds to TRBD1 (6 bases). The V gene lost 7 bases and the J gene lost 2 bases, with 14 bases spanning the gap. CDR1 and CDR2 from the germline V gene are MNHNS and SASEGT. The CDR3 length is 14 residues. CDR3 sequence reads: CASTRQAVNTEAFF. CDR3 nucleotides: TGTGCCAGCACTCGACAGGCGGTTAACACTGAAGCTTTCTTT.

The chain combines TRBV13 with TRBJ2-3; 8 bases line up with TRBD2. Germline CDR1 is PRHDT and CDR2 is FYEKMQ (reference sequence). The trim removed 2 bases at V and 5 bases at J, leaving 6 bases unmatched. The CDR3 is made up of 15 amino acids. CDR3 loop: CASSLISGTGDTQYF. CDR3 coding DNA: TGTGCCAGCAGCTTAATTAGCGGGACGGGAGATACGCAGTATTTT.

The rearrangement uses TRBV5-1 and TRBJ2-7; D remains unclear. V was trimmed by 4 bases and J by 4 bases, leaving 12 bases between them. The CDR3 sequence is 13 residues long. Germline V gene data show CDR1 as SGHRS and CDR2 as YFSETQ. The chain's CDR3 is CASSLLLMYEQYF. CDR3 bases: TGCGCCAGCAGCCTGCTTCTGATGTACGAGCAGTACTTC.

This clone appeared a few times. The gene calls are TRBV5-4 and TRBJ2-3; D remains unclear. CDR1 is SGHNT and CDR2 is YYREEE in the germline V gene (reference sequence). The CDR3 is made up of 14 amino acids. Trimming pared 4 bases from V and 6 bases from J, leaving 15 bases between. The DNA of the CDR3 is TGTGCCAGCAGCGACGGGCCCGCCCTCGATACGCAGTATTTT. This translates into CASSDGPALDTQYF. The complete variable domain, with remaining parts taken from reference TRBV5-4 and TRBJ2-3, reads ETGVTQSPTHLIKTRGQQVTLRCSSQSGHNTVSWYQQALGQGPQFIFQYYREEENGRGNFPPRFSGLQFPNYSSELNVNALELDDSALYLCASSDGPALDTQYFGPGTRLTVL.

This clone was detected many times. The chain has TRBV3-1 and TRBJ2-5, with D possibly being TRBD1 (5 bases). The CDR3 is made up of 13 amino acids. V gave up 6 bases and J gave up 7 bases, with 15 bases separating them. CDR1 LGHDT and CDR2 YNNKEL come from the germline V gene (reference sequence). The CDR3 loop is CASRAPREPTQYF. For the CDR3, the DNA is TGTGCCAGCAGAGCCCCCAGGGAACCGACCCAGTACTTC.

This clone is categorized as medium-sized (0.01 to 0.1%). The chain couples TRBV12-3 or TRBV12-4 to TRBJ1-4; D is unresolved. V was cut by 1 base and J by 7 bases, with 13 bases left in between. The CDR3 is 15 amino acids. CDR3 DNA: TGTGCCAGCAGTTTAGGAGGGAAAGGAGGTGAAAAACTGTTTTTT. The encoded protein is CASSLGGKGGEKLFF.

This clone qualifies as medium-sized. The rearrangement links TRBV2 to TRBJ2-7, with D perhaps matching TRBD1 or TRBD2 (5 bases each). The CDR3 loop spans 17 amino acids. Trimming took off 7 bases at V and 3 bases at J, with 25 bases between the two ends. CDR1 is SNHLY, CDR2 FYNNEI, per germline. In DNA form, the CDR3 reads TGTGCCAGCACCCCAGTTATCGGGACGATAGCTGGCTACGAGCAGTACTTC. Its translation is CASTPVIGTIAGYEQYF.

This clone was seen ten or more times. The gene calls are TRBV28 and TRBJ2-5; 12 bases match TRBD1. Germline assignment: CDR1 MDHEN and CDR2 SYDVKM. This CDR3 is 18 amino acids long. V trimming: 7 bases; J trimming: 7 bases; junction bases outside the gene matches: 19. DNA of the CDR3: TGTGCCAGCAAAAAGACCCCCCCCCCGGGACAGGGGGCAGGGACCCAGTACTTC. Its protein product is CASKKTPPPGQGAGTQYF.

Regarding this clone: The germline gene is not matched at one end of the junction; a read error may be the cause. This chain joins TRBV5-1 and TRBJ2-7; D not certain. CDR1 SGHRS and CDR2 YFSETQ come from the germline V gene. CDR3 size: 14 residues. The CDR3 reads CASNLEAYLYEQYF. As DNA, the CDR3 is TGTGCCAGCAACTTGGAAGCTTACCTCTACGAGCAGTACTTC.

This clone is categorized as medium-sized. This chain joins TRBV15 and TRBJ1-1; D remains ambiguous. CDR1 is LNHNV and CDR2 is YYDKDF in the germline V gene (reference sequence). The length of the CDR3 is 16 residues. V shed 0 bases and J shed 1 base, with 12 bases lying between them. CDR3 nucleotides: TGTGCCACCAGCAGAGAGAGGGCGCCAGCGAACACTGAAGCTTTCTTT. Its protein product is CATSRERAPANTEAFF.

The chain has TRBV7-9 and TRBJ2-7, with 9 bases identical to TRBD1. J was trimmed by 2 bases and V by 5 bases; bases with no gene match: 4. CDR3 length equals 14 residues. Germline-derived CDR1 and CDR2 are SEHNR and FQNEAQ (reference sequence). The CDR3: CASSTGGRTYEQYF. DNA of the CDR3: TGTGCCAGCAGCACAGGGGGCCGGACCTACGAGCAGTACTTC.

This clone was found many times. The CDR3 DNA reads TGTGCCAGCACCTCCTCGGCAGATACGCAGTATTTT. This sequence encodes CASTSSADTQYF. The V gene is TRBV27, the J gene TRBJ2-3; no clear D gene. Germline V gene data show CDR1 as MNHEY and CDR2 as SMNVEV (reference sequence). Trimming took off 7 bases at V and 4 bases at J, with 9 bases between the two ends. The CDR3 loop spans 12 amino acids.

The V and J genes are TRBV7-3 and TRBJ2-2; 8 bases are shared with TRBD1. Germline CDR1 SGHTA, CDR2 FQGTGA. The CDR3 has 14 amino acids. Trimming removed 8 bases from V and 4 bases from J; junction bases left unmatched: 6. CDR3 region: CASRSTGGTGELFF. Written as DNA, the CDR3 is TGTGCCAGCCGCTCTACAGGGGGCACCGGGGAGCTGTTTTTT.

This clone was observed many times. V and J are TRBV5-5 and TRBJ1-2; possibly TRBD1 for D (5 bases). The CDR3 contains 14 residues. V lost 0 bases and J 7 bases, leaving 13 bases between the germline ends. Germline-derived CDR1 and CDR2 are SGHKS and YYEKEE (reference sequence). Written as DNA, the CDR3 is TGTGCCAGCAGCTTGGGGGGCAGGGTGGCTGGCTACACCTTC. Translation: CASSLGGRVAGYTF.

In this sample, this clone is medium-sized. The chain combines TRBV4-2 with TRBJ2-3, with D possibly being TRBD1 (6 bases). Trimming stripped 4 bases from V and 5 bases from J, with 13 bases between. From germline, CDR1 is LGHNA and CDR2 YNFKEQ. The CDR3 is made up of 14 amino acids. CDR3 DNA sequence: TGTGCCAGCAGCCCCGACAGGACGGGAGATACGCAGTATTTT. It codes for CASSPDRTGDTQYF.

This clone was recorded many times. CDR3 sequence (DNA): TGTGCCAGCAGCGCGCCTAGCGGGGGCCTCTACGAGCAGTACTTC. Its translation: CASSAPSGGLYEQYF. The chain combines TRBV13 with TRBJ2-7; TRBD2 matches 10 bases. From germline, CDR1 is PRHDT and CDR2 FYEKMQ (reference sequence). V lost 5 bases to trimming and J lost 3 bases; unmatched junction nucleotides: 7. The CDR3 extends over 15 amino acids.

The chain carries TRBV4-3 and TRBJ1-3, with D uncertain. This CDR3 contains 16 residues. The germline gives CDR1 LGHNA, CDR2 YSLEER. Trimming pared 0 bases from V and 2 bases from J, leaving 11 bases between. CDR3 in DNA: TGCGCCAGCAGCCAAGATCGGAGCGGGACTGGAAACACCATATATTTT. Amino acids: CASSQDRSGTGNTIYF.

In this sample, this clone turned up many times. V and J are TRBV20-1 and TRBJ1-2; D gene unclear. The CDR3 runs to 12 residues. Germline lookup yields CDR1 DFQATT and CDR2 SNEGSKA (reference sequence). V shed 0 bases and J shed 10 bases, with 12 bases lying between them. CDR3 bases: TGCAGTGCTAGAGAGTGGATGCAGACCTACACCTTC. Translated, it gives CSAREWMQTYTF.

In this sample, this clone is medium-sized. This sequence joins TRBV28 and TRBJ2-5; D possibly uses TRBD1 or TRBD2 (5 bases each). The CDR3 covers 11 residues. With 5 bases removed from V and 13 bases from J, the gap between germline ends came to 14 bases. CDR1 MDHEN and CDR2 SYDVKM come from the germline V gene. In DNA form, the CDR3 reads TGTGCCAGCAGTCTATCCCGGGACCTGTACTTC. Translation: CASSLSRDLYF.

There are many counts of this clone. The genes are TRBV20-1 and TRBJ2-3, with 14 bases aligning to TRBD2. V trimming: 6 bases; J trimming: 0 bases; junction bases outside the gene matches: 17. The CDR3 length is 20 residues. Per germline, CDR1 DFQATT and CDR2 SNEGSKA (reference sequence). The CDR3 DNA reads TGCAGTGCACCCGGGACTAGCGGGGGACGAGGCGATCATAGCACAGATACGCAGTATTTT. This codes for CSAPGTSGGRGDHSTDTQYF.

This clone appeared many times. The chain recombines TRBV4-1 with TRBJ2-1, with a weak D call TRBD1 (6 bases). CDR3 size: 15 residues. Germline CDR1 is MGHRA and CDR2 is YSYEKL. V gave up 2 bases and J gave up 12 bases, with 20 bases separating them. The CDR3 DNA reads TGCGCCAGCAGCCAAATAAGCCAGGGGAGCCTTGGGCAGTTCTTC. Its translation is CASSQISQGSLGQFF.

The table lists this clone with many counts. V usage is TRBV30 and J usage is TRBJ1-4, with no clear D. The CDR3 sequence is 12 residues long. V was cut by 6 bases and J by 8 bases, with 13 bases left in between. Germline assignment: CDR1 GTSNPN and CDR2 SVGIG (reference sequence). CDR3 region: CACGPFREKLFF. The CDR3 coding sequence is TGTGCCTGTGGGCCCTTTCGGGAAAAACTGTTTTTT.

The V call is TRBV6-2 or TRBV6-3, the J call TRBJ2-7; TRBD1 might be the D (5 bases). This CDR3 is 13 amino acids long. Trimming took off 7 bases at V and 3 bases at J, with 13 bases between the two ends. Germline lookup yields CDR1 MNHEY and CDR2 SVGEGT. CDR3 in DNA: TGTGCCAGCAATAAGGACGGACACTACGAGCAGTACTTC. Amino acids: CASNKDGHYEQYF.

This clone was seen at least ten times. The rearrangement links TRBV12-3 or TRBV12-4 to TRBJ2-1, with D unresolved. The CDR3 totals 12 residues. V lost 5 bases, J lost 4 bases, and 6 bases lay in between. The CDR3 DNA reads TGTGCCAGCAGTCCCGATTACAATGAGCAGTTCTTC. It encodes CASSPDYNEQFF.

This clone is medium-sized in the sample. The genes are TRBV12-3 or TRBV12-4 and TRBJ1-6; D gene ambiguous. The CDR3 is 13 residues long. V lost 4 bases to trimming and J lost 10 bases, with 11 bases between them. The CDR3 nucleotides read TGTGCCAGCAGTTCAAGACCCAGATCACCCCTCCACTTT. Its protein product is CASSSRPRSPLHF.

In this sample, this clone turned up a few times. The J gene is TRBJ1-2, the V gene TRBV12-3 or TRBV12-4; D is undetermined. The length of the CDR3 is 14 residues. V lost 3 bases and J 0 bases, leaving 8 bases between the germline ends. Here the CDR3 reads CASSLIAANYGYTF. The DNA for the CDR3 is TGTGCCAGCAGTTTGATAGCAGCTAACTATGGCTACACCTTC.

This clone is classed as medium-sized. The rearrangement links TRBV12-3 or TRBV12-4 to TRBJ2-2; D is undetermined. The CDR3 is made up of 16 amino acids. Trimming took 1 base from V and 1 from J, leaving 10 bases between them. DNA for the CDR3: TGTGCCAGCAGTTTAGAGGTTAGGAGGAACACCGGGGAGCTGTTTTTT. It is translated as CASSLEVRRNTGELFF.